The clone carrying this TCR beta chain was counted a single time. Using immunoSEQ multiplex PCR, the repertoire was profiled, and TCRdb retains in-frame clones only, with some absent. The table has under 110,000 clones, under 95% seen once. This sample was taken from a study of T cell changes during pregnancy in multiple sclerosis. Trimming removed 2 bases from V and 7 bases from J, with 8 bases in between. The CDR3 totals 12 residues. CDR1 is SGHVS and CDR2 is FQNEAQ in the germline V gene. The sequences come from peripheral blood, collected before pregnancy. The chain combines TRBV7-8 with TRBJ1-1; no firm D call. The sequence derives from a female donor with multiple sclerosis, enrolled in a pregnancy study. The CDR3 loop is CASSLPRGEAFF. Here the CDR3 DNA reads TGTGCCAGCAGCTTACCTCGAGGTGAAGCTTTCTTT.